This entry features one TCR beta chain sequence. Its specificity is not known. The sample comes from a study of CD8+ T cells in alopecia areata. Findings and caveats of the study: Compared with normal scalp, lesional scalp had higher clonality and more expanded CD8+ clones.

TCR sequencing used cDNA made by reverse transcription of extracted RNA. Clones were read by immunoSEQ multiplex PCR, and TCRdb kept only the in-frame ones, dropping some. Of roughly 60,000 clones in the sample, around 47% were seen once. V lost 4 bases and J lost 2; bases outside the gene matches: 7. The CDR3 runs to 16 residues. The germline V gene encodes CDR1 SGDLS and CDR2 YYNGEE. Sequencing input: NKG2D-low CD8+ T cells sorted from blood. The receptor's source is a human donor with alopecia areata. The chain links TRBV9 to TRBJ2-3; 10 bases match TRBD2. The CDR3 here is CASSLRTSGFTDTQYF. CDR3 DNA sequence: TGTGCCAGCAGCCTCCGGACTAGCGGATTCACAGATACGCAGTATTTT. Combining the CDR3 with reference TRBV9 and TRBJ2-3 gives the whole variable domain DSGVTQTPKHLITATGQRVTLRCSPRSGDLSVYWYQQSLDQGLQFLIQYYNGEERAKGNILERFSAQQFPDLHSELNLSSLELGDSALYFCASSLRTSGFTDTQYFGPGTRLTVL.